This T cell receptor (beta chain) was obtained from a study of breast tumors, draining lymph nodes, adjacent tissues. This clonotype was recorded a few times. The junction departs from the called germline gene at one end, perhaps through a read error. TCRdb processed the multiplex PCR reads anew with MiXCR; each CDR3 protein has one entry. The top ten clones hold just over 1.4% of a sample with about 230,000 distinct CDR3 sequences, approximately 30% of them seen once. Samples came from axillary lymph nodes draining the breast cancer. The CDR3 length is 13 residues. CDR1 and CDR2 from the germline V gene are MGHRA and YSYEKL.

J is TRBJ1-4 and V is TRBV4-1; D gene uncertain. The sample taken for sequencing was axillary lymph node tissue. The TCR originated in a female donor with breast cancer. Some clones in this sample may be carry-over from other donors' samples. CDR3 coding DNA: TGTGCCAGCAGCCAAGTGGGAGGTGAAAAACTGTTTTTT. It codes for CASSQVGGEKLFF.